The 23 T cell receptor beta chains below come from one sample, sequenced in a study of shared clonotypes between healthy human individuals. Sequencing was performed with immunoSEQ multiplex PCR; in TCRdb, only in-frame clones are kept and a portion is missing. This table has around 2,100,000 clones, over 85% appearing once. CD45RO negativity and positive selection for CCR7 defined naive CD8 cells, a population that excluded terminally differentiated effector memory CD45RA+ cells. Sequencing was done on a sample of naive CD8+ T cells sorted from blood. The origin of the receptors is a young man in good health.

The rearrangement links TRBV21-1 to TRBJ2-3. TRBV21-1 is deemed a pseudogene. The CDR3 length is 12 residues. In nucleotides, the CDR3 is TGTGCCAGCAGGGACCGAAAAGATACGCAGTATTTT. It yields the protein CASRDRKDTQYF.

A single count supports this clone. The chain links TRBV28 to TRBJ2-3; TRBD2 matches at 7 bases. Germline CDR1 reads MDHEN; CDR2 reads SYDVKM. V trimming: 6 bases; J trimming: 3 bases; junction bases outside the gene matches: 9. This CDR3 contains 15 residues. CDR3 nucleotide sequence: TGTGCCAGCAGCCTTCGCATCGGGGGGACAGATACGCAGTATTTT. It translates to CASSLRIGGTDTQYF.

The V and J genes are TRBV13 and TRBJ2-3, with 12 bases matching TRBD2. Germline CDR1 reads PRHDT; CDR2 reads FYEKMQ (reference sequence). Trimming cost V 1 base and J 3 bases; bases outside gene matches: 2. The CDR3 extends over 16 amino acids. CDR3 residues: CASSLVTSGSTDTQYF. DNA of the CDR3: TGTGCCAGCAGCTTAGTGACTAGCGGGAGTACAGATACGCAGTATTTT.

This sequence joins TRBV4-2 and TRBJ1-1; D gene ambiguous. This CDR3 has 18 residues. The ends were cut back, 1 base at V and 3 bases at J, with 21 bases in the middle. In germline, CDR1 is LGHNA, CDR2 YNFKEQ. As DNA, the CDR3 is TGTGCCAGCAGCCAAGCCCCCAGTGTATCCCACTGGGACACTGAAGCTTTCTTT. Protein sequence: CASSQAPSVSHWDTEAFF.

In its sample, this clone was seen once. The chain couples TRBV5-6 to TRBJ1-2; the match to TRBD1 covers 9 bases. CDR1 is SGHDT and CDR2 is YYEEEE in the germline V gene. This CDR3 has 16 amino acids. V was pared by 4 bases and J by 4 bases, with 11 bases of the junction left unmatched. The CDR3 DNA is TGTGCCAGCAGCGGGACCGGGACAGGGCTGAGCTATGGCTACACCTTC. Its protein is CASSGTGTGLSYGYTF.

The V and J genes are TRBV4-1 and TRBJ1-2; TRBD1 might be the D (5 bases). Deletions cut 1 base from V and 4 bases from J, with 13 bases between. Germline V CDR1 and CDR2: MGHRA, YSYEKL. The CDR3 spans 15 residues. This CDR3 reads CASSQVPTGFYGYTF. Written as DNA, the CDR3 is TGCGCCAGCAGCCAAGTTCCCACAGGCTTCTATGGCTACACCTTC.

CDR3: CASSRPGQGFETGTDTQYF. The CDR3 DNA sequence: TGTGCCAGCAGCCGGCCGGGACAGGGGTTCGAGACGGGAACAGATACGCAGTATTTT. The chain combines TRBV7-2 with TRBJ2-3, with 10 bases identical to TRBD1. Germline V gene lookup returns CDR1 SGHTA and CDR2 FQGNSA. This CDR3 comprises 19 residues. Losses at the gene ends were 5 bases for V and 3 bases for J; bases not matched to a gene: 17.

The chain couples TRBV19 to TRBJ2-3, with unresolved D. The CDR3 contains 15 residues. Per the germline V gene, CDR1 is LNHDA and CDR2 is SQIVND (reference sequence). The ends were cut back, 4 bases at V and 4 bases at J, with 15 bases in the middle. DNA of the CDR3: TGTGCCAGTAGTACAAATCAGTGGAGTGCAGATACGCAGTATTTT. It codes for CASSTNQWSADTQYF.

CDR3 DNA sequence: TGCAGCGGCCTACTAGCGGCCTCCTACGAGCAGTACTTC. Amino acids: CSGLLAASYEQYF. The rearrangement uses TRBV29-1 and TRBJ2-7; 8 nucleotides match TRBD2. Unmatched junction bases numbered 5, after V lost 7 bases and J lost 0 bases. Germline V gene sequence: CDR1 SQVTM, CDR2 ANQGSEA. The CDR3 totals 13 residues.

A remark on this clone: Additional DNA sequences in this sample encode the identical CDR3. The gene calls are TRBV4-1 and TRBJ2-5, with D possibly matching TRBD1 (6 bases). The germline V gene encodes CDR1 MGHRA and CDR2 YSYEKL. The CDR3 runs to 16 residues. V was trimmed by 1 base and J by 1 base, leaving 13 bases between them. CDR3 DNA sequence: TGCGCCAGCAGCCAAGTAGGGGGAAGGGGCCAAGAGACCCAGTACTTC. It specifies CASSQVGGRGQETQYF.

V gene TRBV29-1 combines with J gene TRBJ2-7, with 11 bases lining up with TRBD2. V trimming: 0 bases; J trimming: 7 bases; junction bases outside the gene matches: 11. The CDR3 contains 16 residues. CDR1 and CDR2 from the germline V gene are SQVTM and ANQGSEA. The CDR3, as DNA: TGCAGCGTTGAAGATGGAGGTAGCGGGAGGGCCTGGGAGCAGTACTTC. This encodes CSVEDGGSGRAWEQYF.

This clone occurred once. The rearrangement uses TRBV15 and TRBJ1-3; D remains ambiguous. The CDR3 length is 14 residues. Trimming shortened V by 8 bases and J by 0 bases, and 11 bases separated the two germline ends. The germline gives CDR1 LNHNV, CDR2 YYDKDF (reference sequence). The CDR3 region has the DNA TGTGCCACCGAAACGGAGGTCTCTGGAAACACCATATATTTT. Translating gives CATETEVSGNTIYF.

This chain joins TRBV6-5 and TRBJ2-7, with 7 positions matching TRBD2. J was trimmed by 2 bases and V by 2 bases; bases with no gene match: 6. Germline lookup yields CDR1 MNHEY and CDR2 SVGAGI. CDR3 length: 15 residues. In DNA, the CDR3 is TGTGCCAGCAGTTACCTAGCGGTGTCGACCTACGAGCAGTACTTC. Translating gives CASSYLAVSTYEQYF.

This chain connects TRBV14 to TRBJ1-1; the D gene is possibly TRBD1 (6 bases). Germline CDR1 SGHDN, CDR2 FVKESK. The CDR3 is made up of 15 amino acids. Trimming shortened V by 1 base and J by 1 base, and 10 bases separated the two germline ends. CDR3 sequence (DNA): TGTGCCAGCAGCCAAGCCGGCAGGGGGAACACTGAAGCTTTCTTT. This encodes CASSQAGRGNTEAFF.

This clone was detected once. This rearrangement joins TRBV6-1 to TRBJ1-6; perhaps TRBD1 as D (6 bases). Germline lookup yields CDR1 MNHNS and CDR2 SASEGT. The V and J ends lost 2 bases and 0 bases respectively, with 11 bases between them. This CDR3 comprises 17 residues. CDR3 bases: TGTGCCAGCAGTGAACAGGGGTTAACCTCCTATAATTCACCCCTCCACTTT. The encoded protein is CASSEQGLTSYNSPLHF.

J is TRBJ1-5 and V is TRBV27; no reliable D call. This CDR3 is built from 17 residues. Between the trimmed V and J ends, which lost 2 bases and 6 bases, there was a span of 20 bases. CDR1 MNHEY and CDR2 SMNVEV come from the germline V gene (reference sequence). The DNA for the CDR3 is TGTGCCAGCAGTTTAATTCCCACGCAAGGGCTAGGTCAGCCCCAGCATTTT. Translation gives CASSLIPTQGLGQPQHF.

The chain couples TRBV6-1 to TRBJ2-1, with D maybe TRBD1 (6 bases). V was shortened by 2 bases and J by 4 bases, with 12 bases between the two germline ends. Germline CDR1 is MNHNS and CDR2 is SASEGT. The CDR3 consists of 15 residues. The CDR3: CASSETGSYYNEQFF. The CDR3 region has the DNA TGTGCCAGCAGTGAAACAGGGTCTTATTACAATGAGCAGTTCTTC.

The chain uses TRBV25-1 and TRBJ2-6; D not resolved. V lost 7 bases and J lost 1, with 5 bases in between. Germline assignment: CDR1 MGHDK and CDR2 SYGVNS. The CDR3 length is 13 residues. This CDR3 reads CASTDSGANVLTF. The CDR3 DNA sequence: TGTGCCAGCACCGATTCTGGGGCCAACGTCCTGACTTTC.

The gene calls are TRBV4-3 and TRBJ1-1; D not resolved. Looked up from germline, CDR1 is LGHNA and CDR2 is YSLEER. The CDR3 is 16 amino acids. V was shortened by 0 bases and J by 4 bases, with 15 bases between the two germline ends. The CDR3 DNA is TGCGCCAGCAGCCAAGAACCGACTGGGCTGGCCACTGAAGCTTTCTTT. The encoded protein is CASSQEPTGLATEAFF.

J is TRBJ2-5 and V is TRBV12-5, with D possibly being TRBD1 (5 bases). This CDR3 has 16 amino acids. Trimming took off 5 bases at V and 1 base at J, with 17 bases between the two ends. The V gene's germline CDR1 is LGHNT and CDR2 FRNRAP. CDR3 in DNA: TGTGCTAGTGGTGTGGGCCGACAGCCATTCCAAGAGACCCAGTACTTC. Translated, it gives CASGVGRQPFQETQYF.

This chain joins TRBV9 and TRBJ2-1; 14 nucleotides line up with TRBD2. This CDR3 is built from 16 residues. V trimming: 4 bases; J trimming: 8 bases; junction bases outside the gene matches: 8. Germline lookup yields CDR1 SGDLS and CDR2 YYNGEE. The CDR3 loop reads CASSIGTSGRSDEQFF. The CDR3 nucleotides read TGTGCCAGCAGCATCGGGACTAGCGGGAGAAGTGATGAGCAGTTCTTC.

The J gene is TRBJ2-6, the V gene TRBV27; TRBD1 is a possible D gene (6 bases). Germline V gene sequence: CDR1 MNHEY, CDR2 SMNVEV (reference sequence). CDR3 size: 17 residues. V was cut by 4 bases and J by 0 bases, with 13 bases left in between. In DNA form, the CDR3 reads TGTGCCAGCAGTTCTACAGGGATAACCTCTGGGGCCAACGTCCTGACTTTC. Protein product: CASSSTGITSGANVLTF.

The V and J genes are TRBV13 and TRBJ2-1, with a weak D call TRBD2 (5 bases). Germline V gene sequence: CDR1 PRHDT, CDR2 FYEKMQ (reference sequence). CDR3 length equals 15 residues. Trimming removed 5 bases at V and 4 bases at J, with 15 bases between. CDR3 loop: CASSPHGAGYNEQFF. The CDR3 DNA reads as TGTGCCAGCAGCCCCCACGGTGCGGGTTACAATGAGCAGTTCTTC.